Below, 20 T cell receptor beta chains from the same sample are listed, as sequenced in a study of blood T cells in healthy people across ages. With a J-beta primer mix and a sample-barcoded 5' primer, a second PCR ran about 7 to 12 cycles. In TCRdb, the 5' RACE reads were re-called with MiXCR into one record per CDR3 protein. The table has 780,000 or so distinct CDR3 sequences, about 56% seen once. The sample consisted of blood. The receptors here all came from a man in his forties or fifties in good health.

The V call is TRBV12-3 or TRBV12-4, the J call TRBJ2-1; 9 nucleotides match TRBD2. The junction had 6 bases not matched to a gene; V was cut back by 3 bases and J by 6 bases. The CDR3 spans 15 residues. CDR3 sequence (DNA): TGTGCCAGCAGTTTCCCCCCTAGCGGGATCAATGAGCAGTTCTTC. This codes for CASSFPPSGINEQFF.

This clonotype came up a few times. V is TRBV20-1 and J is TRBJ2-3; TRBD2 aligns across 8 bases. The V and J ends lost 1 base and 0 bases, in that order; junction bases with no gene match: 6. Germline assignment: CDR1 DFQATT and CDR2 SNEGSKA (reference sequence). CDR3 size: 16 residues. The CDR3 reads CSARGGSSGSTDTQYF. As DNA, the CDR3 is TGCAGTGCTAGAGGGGGGTCTAGCGGGAGCACAGATACGCAGTATTTT.

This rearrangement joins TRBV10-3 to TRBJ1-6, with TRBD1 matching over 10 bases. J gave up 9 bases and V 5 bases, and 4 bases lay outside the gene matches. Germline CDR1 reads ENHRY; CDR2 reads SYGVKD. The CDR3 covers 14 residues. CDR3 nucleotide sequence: TGTGCCATCAGTAGACAGGGGGCATCTTCACCCCTCCACTTT. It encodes CAISRQGASSPLHF.

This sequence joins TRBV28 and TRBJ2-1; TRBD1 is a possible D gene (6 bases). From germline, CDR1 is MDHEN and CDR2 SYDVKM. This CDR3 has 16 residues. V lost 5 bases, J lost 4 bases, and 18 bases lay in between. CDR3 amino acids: CASSTLVGDKYNEQFF. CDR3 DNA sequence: TGTGCCAGCAGTACCCTGGTTGGGGACAAATACAATGAGCAGTTCTTC.

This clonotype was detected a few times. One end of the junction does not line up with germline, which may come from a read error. CDR3 amino acids: CASSSFRWGTSGGPRVYGQYF. The CDR3 DNA is TGTGCCAGCAGCTCTTTTAGGTGGGGGACTAGCGGGGGGCCCCGTGTGTACGGGCAGTACTTC. This sequence joins TRBV7-3 and TRBJ2-7, with 15 bases matching TRBD2. From germline, CDR1 is SGHTA and CDR2 FQGTGA. The CDR3 runs to 21 residues.

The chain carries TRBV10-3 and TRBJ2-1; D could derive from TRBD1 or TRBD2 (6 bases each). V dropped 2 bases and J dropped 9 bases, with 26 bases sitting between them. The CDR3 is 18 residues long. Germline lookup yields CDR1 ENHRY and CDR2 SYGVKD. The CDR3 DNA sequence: TGTGCCATCAGTGAGGTTGGTCACGGAGAACAGGGAGGTAGTGAGCAGTTCTTC. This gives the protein CAISEVGHGEQGGSEQFF.

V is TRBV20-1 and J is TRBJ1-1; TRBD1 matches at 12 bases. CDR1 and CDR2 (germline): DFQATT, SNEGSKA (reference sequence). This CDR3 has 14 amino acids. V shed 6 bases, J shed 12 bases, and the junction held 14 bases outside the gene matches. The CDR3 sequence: CSAPRDRGRERPFF. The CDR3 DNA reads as TGCAGTGCCCCAAGGGACAGGGGGCGCGAAAGGCCTTTCTTT.

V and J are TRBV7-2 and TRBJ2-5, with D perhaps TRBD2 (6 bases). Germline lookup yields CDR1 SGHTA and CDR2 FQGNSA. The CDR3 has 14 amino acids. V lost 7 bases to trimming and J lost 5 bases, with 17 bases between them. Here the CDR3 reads CASIRDSGGETQYF. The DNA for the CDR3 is TGTGCCAGCATCCGGGACTCCGGAGGGGAGACCCAGTACTTC.

The CDR3 DNA sequence: TGTGCCAGCGCTCGCGGCCACTATGGCTACACCTTC. Translated, it gives CASARGHYGYTF. This sequence joins TRBV3-1 and TRBJ1-2; D is unresolved. The length of the CDR3 is 12 residues. Trimming shortened V by 8 bases and J by 3 bases, and 10 bases separated the two germline ends. Germline CDR1 is LGHDT and CDR2 is YNNKEL (reference sequence). The entire variable domain, with the rest obtained from reference TRBV3-1 and TRBJ1-2, is as follows: DTAVSQTPKYLVTQMGNDKSIKCEQNLGHDTMYWYKQDSKKFLKIMFSYNNKELIINETVPNRFSPKSPDKAHLNLHINSLELGDSAVYFCASARGHYGYTFGSGTRLTVV.

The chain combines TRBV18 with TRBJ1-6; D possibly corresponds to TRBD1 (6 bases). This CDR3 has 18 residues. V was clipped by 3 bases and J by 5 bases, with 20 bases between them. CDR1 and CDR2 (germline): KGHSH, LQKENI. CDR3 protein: CASSPGIGTGDNNSPLHF. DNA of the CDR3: TGTGCCAGCTCACCTGGAATCGGGACTGGGGACAATAATTCACCCCTCCACTTT.

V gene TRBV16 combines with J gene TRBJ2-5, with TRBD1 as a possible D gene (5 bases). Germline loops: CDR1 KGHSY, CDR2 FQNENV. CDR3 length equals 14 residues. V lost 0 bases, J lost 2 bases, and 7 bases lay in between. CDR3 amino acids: CASSQSQGQETQYF. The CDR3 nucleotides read TGTGCCAGCAGCCAATCTCAGGGTCAAGAGACCCAGTACTTC. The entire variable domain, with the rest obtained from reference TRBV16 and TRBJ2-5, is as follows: GEEVAQTPKHLVRGEGQKAKLYCAPIKGHSYVFWYQQVLKNEFKFLISFQNENVFDETGMPKERFSAKCLPNSPCSLEIQATKLEDSAVYFCASSQSQGQETQYFGPGTRLLVL.

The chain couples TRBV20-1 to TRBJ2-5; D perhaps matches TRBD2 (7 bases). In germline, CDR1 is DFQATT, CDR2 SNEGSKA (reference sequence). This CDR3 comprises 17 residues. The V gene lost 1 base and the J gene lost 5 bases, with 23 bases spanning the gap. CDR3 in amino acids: CSARGRLRRGLMETQYF. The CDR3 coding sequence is TGCAGTGCTAGAGGACGCCTCCGGCGGGGGCTAATGGAGACCCAGTACTTC.

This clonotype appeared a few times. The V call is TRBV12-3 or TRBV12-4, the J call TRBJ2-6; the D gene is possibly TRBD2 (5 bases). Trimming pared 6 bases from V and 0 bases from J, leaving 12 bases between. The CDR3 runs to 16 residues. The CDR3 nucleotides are TGTGCCAGCAGGAGGGATGGAAGCTCTGGGGCCAACGTCCTGACTTTC. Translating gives CASRRDGSSGANVLTF.

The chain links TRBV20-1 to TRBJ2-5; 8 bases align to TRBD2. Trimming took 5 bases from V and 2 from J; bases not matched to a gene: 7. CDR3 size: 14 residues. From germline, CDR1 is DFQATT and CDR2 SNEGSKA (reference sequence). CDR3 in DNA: TGCAGTGCTTCGACCTTAGCGGGGCAAGAGACCCAGTACTTC. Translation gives CSASTLAGQETQYF.

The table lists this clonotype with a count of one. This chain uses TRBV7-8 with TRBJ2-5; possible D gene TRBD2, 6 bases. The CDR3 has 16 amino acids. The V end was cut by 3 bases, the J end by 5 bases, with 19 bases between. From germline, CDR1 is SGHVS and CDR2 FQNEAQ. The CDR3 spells CASSFSRLVVRETQYF. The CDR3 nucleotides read TGTGCCAGCAGCTTTAGTCGACTAGTCGTACGGGAGACCCAGTACTTC.

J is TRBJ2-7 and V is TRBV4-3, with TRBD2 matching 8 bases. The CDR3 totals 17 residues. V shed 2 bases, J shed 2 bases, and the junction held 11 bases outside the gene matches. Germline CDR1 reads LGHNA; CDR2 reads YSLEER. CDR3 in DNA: TGCGCCAGCAGCCAAAGACTGAGCGGGAGTACTACCTACGAGCAGTACTTC. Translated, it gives CASSQRLSGSTTYEQYF.

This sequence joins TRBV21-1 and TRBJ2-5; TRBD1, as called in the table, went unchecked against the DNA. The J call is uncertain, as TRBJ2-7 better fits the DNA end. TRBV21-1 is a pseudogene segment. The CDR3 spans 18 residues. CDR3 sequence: CASSKKYASGTGPYEQYF. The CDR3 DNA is TGTGCCAGCAGCAAAAAGTACGCCAGCGGGACAGGACCTTACGAGCAGTACTTC.

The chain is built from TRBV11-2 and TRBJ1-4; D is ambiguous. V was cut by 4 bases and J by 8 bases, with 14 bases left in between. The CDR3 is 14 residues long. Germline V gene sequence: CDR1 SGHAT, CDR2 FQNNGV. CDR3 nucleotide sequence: TGTGCCAGCAGCTATGCCGGGGTTGGCGAAAAACTGTTTTTT. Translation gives CASSYAGVGEKLFF.

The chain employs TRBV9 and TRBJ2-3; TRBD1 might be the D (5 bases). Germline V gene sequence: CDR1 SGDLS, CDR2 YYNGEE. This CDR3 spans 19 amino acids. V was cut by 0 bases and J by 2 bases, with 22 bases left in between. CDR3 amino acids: CASSVESVGACTLTDTQYF. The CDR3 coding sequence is TGTGCCAGCAGCGTAGAATCGGTAGGGGCCTGTACCCTCACAGATACGCAGTATTTT.

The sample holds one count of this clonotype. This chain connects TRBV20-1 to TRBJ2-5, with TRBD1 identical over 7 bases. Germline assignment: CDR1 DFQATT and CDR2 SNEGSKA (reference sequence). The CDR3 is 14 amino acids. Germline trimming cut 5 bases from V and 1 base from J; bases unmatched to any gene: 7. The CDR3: CSAGKSGGQETQYF. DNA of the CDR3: TGCAGTGCTGGAAAATCAGGGGGCCAAGAGACCCAGTACTTC.